Listed below are T cell receptor beta chains from one sample, sequenced in a study of blood T cell repertoires in COVID-19. This table comes from immunoSEQ multiplex PCR, and its TCRdb copy is limited to in-frame clones, with some not included. This table holds under 250,000 clones, approximately 90% found once. The sequenced sample consisted of peripheral blood. The receptor source for this set is a man under 40 with COVID-19, enrolled during active disease. The CDR3 runs from the conserved cysteine through the conserved F or W. The order of the fields is CDR3 protein, CDR3 DNA, CDR3 length, clone size, D gene, J gene, V gene. A D gene is named only where the DNA matches it firmly. Rows may omit the clone size; those that give it use once, few, many or a size class.

CASSLNYLAGTQYF	TGTGCCAGCAGTTTAAATTACCTAGCCGGCACGCAGTATTTT	14	-	-	TRBJ2-3	TRBV28
CASSATGYYGYTF	TGTGCCAGCAGCGCCACAGGGTACTATGGCTACACCTTC	13	-	-	TRBJ1-2	TRBV7-9
CASSLIRNTEAFF	TGTGCCAGCAGTTTAATCCGGAACACTGAAGCTTTCTTT	13	-	-	TRBJ1-1	TRBV27
CSVSSIRKQGAVNTGELFF	TGCAGCGTTTCCTCGATCAGAAAACAGGGGGCGGTGAACACCGGGGAGCTGTTTTTT	19	-	TRBD1	TRBJ2-2	TRBV29-1
CSASGDREYEQYF	TGCAGTGCTAGTGGGGACAGGGAGTACGAGCAGTACTTC	13	-	TRBD1	TRBJ2-7	TRBV20-1
CASSTGQSPSGANVLTF	TGTGCCAGTAGTACTGGACAGAGCCCCTCTGGGGCCAACGTCCTGACTTTC	17	-	-	TRBJ2-6	TRBV19
CASSVPGQGVNEQFF	TGTGCCAGCAGTGTACCAGGACAGGGGGTGAATGAGCAGTTCTTC	15	-	TRBD1	TRBJ2-1	TRBV27
CASGFTEADTQYF	TGTGCTAGTGGTTTTACGGAGGCGGATACGCAGTATTTT	13	-	-	TRBJ2-3	TRBV12-5
CASSSYGTVNAEAFF	TGTGCCAGCAGTTCCTACGGGACAGTTAATGCTGAAGCTTTCTTT	15	-	TRBD1	TRBJ1-1	TRBV6-2/TRBV6-3
CASTGNIRNSPLHF	TGTGCCAGCACAGGGAACATCAGAAATTCACCCCTCCACTTT	14	-	-	TRBJ1-6	TRBV6-5
CASSPGAAPKLFF	TGTGCCAGCTCACCAGGGGCCGCTCCAAAACTGTTTTTT	13	-	-	TRBJ1-4	TRBV18
CASSQDGVRNEQFF	TGTGCCAGCAGCCAAGACGGTGTGCGCAATGAGCAGTTCTTC	14	-	-	TRBJ2-1	TRBV3-1/TRBV3-2
CASSPSTGPYNEQFF	TGTGCCAGCTCACCTAGTACAGGACCCTACAATGAGCAGTTCTTC	15	once	-	TRBJ2-1	TRBV18
CSVEAGPGQGALFSNQPQHF	TGCAGCGTTGAAGCCGGGCCGGGACAGGGGGCTCTATTTAGCAATCAGCCCCAGCATTTT	20	-	TRBD1	TRBJ1-5	TRBV29-1
CASRRAGLGETQYF	TGTGCCAGCAGGAGAGCGGGGCTCGGGGAGACCCAGTACTTC	14	-	TRBD2	TRBJ2-5	TRBV27
CASSLYRYSGNTIYF	TGTGCCAGCAGCTTATATCGCTACTCTGGAAACACCATATATTTT	15	-	-	TRBJ1-3	TRBV5-8
CASSLGNNEQFF	TGTGCCAGCAGCTTAGGCAACAATGAGCAGTTCTTC	12	-	-	TRBJ2-1	TRBV13
CASSSWTVQETQYF	TGCGCCAGCAGCTCATGGACAGTGCAAGAGACCCAGTACTTC	14	-	-	TRBJ2-5	TRBV5-1
CASTLQGVGYGYTF	TGTGCCAGCACCCTACAGGGAGTAGGATATGGCTACACCTTC	14	-	-	TRBJ1-2	TRBV11-2
CASSYLTDYGYTF	TGTGCCAGCAGTTACCTGACAGACTATGGCTACACCTTC	13	-	-	TRBJ1-2	TRBV6-6
CASSTGVSYEQYF	TGTGCCAGCAGTACAGGGGTCTCCTACGAGCAGTACTTC	13	-	TRBD1	TRBJ2-7	TRBV2
CASTYGGTGRYEQYF	TGTGCCAGCACATACGGGGGGACAGGGCGCTACGAGCAGTACTTC	15	-	TRBD1	TRBJ2-7	TRBV11-2
CASSLSGAPNYGYTF	TGTGCCAGCAGTTTATCAGGGGCGCCTAACTATGGCTACACCTTC	15	-	-	TRBJ1-2	TRBV6-2/TRBV6-3
CASSLSPGNTEAFF	TGTGCCAGCAGCCTAAGCCCAGGGAATACTGAAGCTTTCTTT	14	-	-	TRBJ1-1	TRBV27
CASSLGRFAYEQYF	TGTGCCAGTAGTTTAGGCAGGTTCGCCTACGAGCAGTACTTC	14	-	-	TRBJ2-7	TRBV19
CASSLFGANYGYTF	TGTGCCAGCAGCTTATTCGGAGCTAACTATGGCTACACCTTC	14	once	-	TRBJ1-2	TRBV11-2
CASRAGILGLAGGYEQFF	TGTGCCAGTAGGGCGGGAATATTAGGACTAGCGGGGGGGTATGAGCAGTTCTTC	18	-	TRBD2	TRBJ2-1	TRBV19
CASSQEGIEGEGELFF	TGTGCCAGCAGCCAAGAAGGCATTGAGGGGGAAGGGGAGCTGTTTTTT	16	-	-	TRBJ2-2	TRBV3-1/TRBV3-2
CASSLAGLEQYF	TGTGCCAGCAGTTTAGCAGGGTTAGAGCAGTACTTC	12	-	-	TRBJ2-7	TRBV27
CASSTVSSGFNEQFF	TGTGCCAGCAGCACGGTCTCCAGCGGGTTCAATGAGCAGTTCTTC	15	-	-	TRBJ2-1	TRBV7-3
CASSQVPNSPLHF	TGTGCCAGCAGCCAAGTCCCGAATTCACCCCTCCACTTT	13	-	-	TRBJ1-6	TRBV4-2
CASSVVVYNEQFF	TGTGCCAGCAGTGTCGTAGTTTACAATGAGCAGTTCTTC	13	-	-	TRBJ2-1	TRBV2
CASSLLVGGNTEAFF	TGTGCCAGCAGCTTGTTGGTCGGAGGGAACACTGAAGCTTTCTTT	15	-	-	TRBJ1-1	TRBV5-5
CASSTTVGYGYTF	TGTGCCAGCAGTACGACAGTAGGCTATGGCTACACCTTC	13	-	-	TRBJ1-2	TRBV28
CASSLKLQPTAGELFF	TGTGCCAGCAGCTTGAAACTACAACCGACCGCCGGGGAGCTGTTTTTT	16	-	-	TRBJ2-2	TRBV7-2
CASSPAGTGARREQFF	TGTGCCAGCAGCCCCGCCGGGACAGGGGCACGCCGGGAGCAGTTCTTC	16	few	TRBD1	TRBJ2-1	TRBV7-9
CASSVAPGQGVRYEQYF	TGTGCCAGCAGCGTAGCTCCCGGACAGGGTGTTAGGTACGAGCAGTACTTC	17	-	TRBD1	TRBJ2-7	TRBV9
CASSSTRREAFF	TGTGCCAGCAGTTCGACTCGGAGGGAAGCTTTCTTT	12	-	-	TRBJ1-1	TRBV7-2
CASSYQGTGTYEQYF	TGTGCCAGCAGTTACCAGGGGACAGGGACCTACGAGCAGTACTTC	15	-	TRBD1	TRBJ2-7	TRBV6-5
CASSSDRGGHGYTF	TGTGCCAGCAGCTCAGACAGGGGGGGTCATGGCTACACCTTC	14	-	TRBD1	TRBJ1-2	TRBV7-2